The 14 T cell receptor beta chains below all came from one sample that was sequenced in a study of T cell repertoires in cytomegalovirus infection. TCRdb itself ran the reads through MiXCR, one entry per CDR3 protein. Altogether roughly 70,000 distinct CDR3 sequences are present, 20% to 25% being singletons, with the ten largest covering approximately 61%. Their antigens are not known. The sample here was CD8+ T cells from cultured PBMCs, taken from culture after CMV antigen stimulation. These receptor sequences come from a human donor in good health (CMV status not recorded). Some clones in this sample may be carry-over from other donors' samples.

This clonotype was counted between two and nine times. V is TRBV7-9 and J is TRBJ1-1; 7 nucleotides line up with TRBD1. Germline CDR1 SEHNR, CDR2 FQNEAQ (reference sequence). V was clipped by 5 bases and J by 6 bases; unmatched bases: 9. The CDR3 is 14 amino acids. This CDR3 reads CASSRTGVFPEAFF. CDR3 coding DNA: TGTGCCAGCAGCAGAACAGGGGTTTTCCCTGAAGCTTTCTTT.

The chain joins TRBV7-8 to TRBJ1-3; D perhaps matches TRBD1 (5 bases). Deletions cut 5 bases from V and 2 bases from J, with 13 bases between. Germline CDR1 and CDR2: SGHVS and FQNEAQ. The CDR3 runs to 15 residues. CDR3 region: CASSLAGSPGNTIYF. In DNA, the CDR3 is TGTGCCAGCAGCCTTGCAGGGTCACCTGGAAACACCATATATTTT.

There are a few counts of this clonotype. CDR3 residues: CASSFRGGPNNEQFF. The CDR3 DNA reads TGTGCCAGCAGCTTCCGCGGGGGGCCAAACAATGAGCAGTTCTTC. The chain is built from TRBV7-2 and TRBJ2-1, with 8 bases fitting TRBD2. The CDR3 has 15 residues. V trimming: 3 bases; J trimming: 5 bases; junction bases outside the gene matches: 6. Per germline, CDR1 SGHTA and CDR2 FQGNSA.

The rearrangement uses TRBV7-6 and TRBJ2-6; TRBD1 agrees at 9 bases. The CDR3 runs to 16 residues. V dropped 4 bases and J dropped 3; count of bases not matched to a gene: 4. Germline V lookup: CDR1 SGHVS, CDR2 FNYEAQ. CDR3 sequence: CASSSGQGIGANVLTF. The CDR3 bases are TGTGCCAGCAGCTCGGGACAGGGAATTGGGGCCAACGTCCTGACTTTC.

The table lists this clonotype with a few counts. The chain couples TRBV7-8 to TRBJ1-1; tentative D call: TRBD1 (5 bases). The CDR3 extends over 13 amino acids. V was trimmed by 1 base and J by 9 bases, leaving 12 bases between them. Germline CDR1 is SGHVS and CDR2 is FQNEAQ. CDR3 protein: CASSLGSGLQAFF. CDR3 DNA sequence: TGTGCCAGCAGCTTAGGTTCGGGACTCCAAGCTTTCTTT.

Regarding this clonotype: A junction boundary mismatches the germline segment, possibly from a read error. J is TRBJ2-6 and V is TRBV6-5, with D tentatively TRBD2 (5 bases). CDR3 length: 15 amino acids. CDR1 is MNHEY and CDR2 is SVGAGI in the germline V gene. The CDR3 DNA is TGTGCCCGCAGTTACGGACTCTCTGGGGCCAACGTCCTGACTTTC. Its protein is CARSYGLSGANVLTF.

This clonotype was detected a few times. V is TRBV6-6 and J is TRBJ1-4; no reliable D call. CDR1 is MNHNY and CDR2 is SVGAGI in the germline V gene (reference sequence). This CDR3 spans 12 amino acids. V dropped 5 bases and J dropped 7 bases, with 8 bases sitting between them. CDR3 loop: CASSPTSEKLFF. For the CDR3, the DNA is TGTGCCAGCAGTCCTACGAGTGAAAAACTGTTTTTT.

This clonotype came up a few times. The V gene is TRBV12-3 or TRBV12-4, the J gene TRBJ1-2, with a weak D call TRBD1 (5 bases). The CDR3 contains 13 residues. Trimming removed 3 bases from V and 0 bases from J, with 5 bases in between. The DNA for the CDR3 is TGTGCCAGCAGTTTGGGACCTAACTATGGCTACACCTTC. This codes for CASSLGPNYGYTF.

V and J are TRBV7-9 and TRBJ2-7; TRBD1 might be the D (5 bases). This CDR3 is built from 13 residues. The V and J ends lost 4 bases and 4 bases respectively, with 11 bases between them. Per germline, CDR1 SEHNR and CDR2 FQNEAQ (reference sequence). The CDR3 DNA reads TGTGCCAGCAGCTCTTCGGACACATACGAGCAGTACTTC. It yields the protein CASSSSDTYEQYF.

As for this clonotype: Just one base apart from a much larger clone, this may be a read error. The chain combines TRBV6-5 with TRBJ2-3, with 10 positions matching TRBD1. The CDR3 has 17 amino acids. Unmatched junction bases numbered 12, after V lost 2 bases and J lost 7 bases. Germline V gene sequence: CDR1 MNHEY, CDR2 SVGAGI. CDR3 protein: CASSYAPDRGSANTQYF. The DNA for the CDR3 is TGTGCCAGCAGTTACGCCCCGGACAGGGGGAGTGCAAATACGCAGTATTTT.

CDR3 region: CSWKEKTTYEQYF. The CDR3 DNA reads TGCAGTTGGAAGGAGAAGACTACTTACGAGCAGTACTTC. The chain joins TRBV20-1 to TRBJ2-7, with a possible D match to TRBD2 (5 bases). Germline CDR1 and CDR2: DFQATT and SNEGSKA (reference sequence). The length of the CDR3 is 13 residues. Trimming took 8 bases from V and 4 from J, leaving 18 bases between them.

This sequence joins TRBV6-1 and TRBJ2-1; D unresolved. The V gene lost 1 base and the J gene lost 4 bases, with 11 bases spanning the gap. CDR3 size: 15 residues. Germline V lookup: CDR1 MNHNS, CDR2 SASEGT. The CDR3 protein is CASSEVAENYNEQFF. CDR3 DNA sequence: TGTGCCAGCAGTGAAGTGGCAGAGAATTACAATGAGCAGTTCTTC.

The gene calls are TRBV7-8 and TRBJ2-7; possible D gene TRBD1, 6 bases. V lost 4 bases and J lost 7, with 20 bases in between. The CDR3 consists of 15 residues. Germline CDR1 and CDR2: SGHVS and FQNEAQ. The CDR3, as DNA: TGTGCCAGCAGCTCAAGACGTAAAATCGGGACAGAGCAGTACTTC. This encodes CASSSRRKIGTEQYF.

This clonotype was recorded a few times. The rearrangement links TRBV7-9 to TRBJ2-7; D call uncertain. CDR1 is SEHNR, CDR2 FQNEAQ, per germline (reference sequence). V was pared by 1 base and J by 2 bases, with 6 bases between. This CDR3 spans 13 amino acids. The CDR3 coding sequence is TGTGCCAGCAGCTTAGAACTTACCTACGAGCAGTACTTC. Residues: CASSLELTYEQYF.